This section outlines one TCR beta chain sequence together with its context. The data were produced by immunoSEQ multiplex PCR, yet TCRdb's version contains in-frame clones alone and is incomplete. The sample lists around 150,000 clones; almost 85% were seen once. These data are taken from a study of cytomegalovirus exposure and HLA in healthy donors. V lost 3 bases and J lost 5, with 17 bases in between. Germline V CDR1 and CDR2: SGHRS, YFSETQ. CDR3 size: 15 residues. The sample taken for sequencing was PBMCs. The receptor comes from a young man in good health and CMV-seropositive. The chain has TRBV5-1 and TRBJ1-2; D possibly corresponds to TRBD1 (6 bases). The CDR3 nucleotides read TGCGCCAGCAGCTATGGACAGCCGAACCTTTATGGCTACACCTTC. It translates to CASSYGQPNLYGYTF.